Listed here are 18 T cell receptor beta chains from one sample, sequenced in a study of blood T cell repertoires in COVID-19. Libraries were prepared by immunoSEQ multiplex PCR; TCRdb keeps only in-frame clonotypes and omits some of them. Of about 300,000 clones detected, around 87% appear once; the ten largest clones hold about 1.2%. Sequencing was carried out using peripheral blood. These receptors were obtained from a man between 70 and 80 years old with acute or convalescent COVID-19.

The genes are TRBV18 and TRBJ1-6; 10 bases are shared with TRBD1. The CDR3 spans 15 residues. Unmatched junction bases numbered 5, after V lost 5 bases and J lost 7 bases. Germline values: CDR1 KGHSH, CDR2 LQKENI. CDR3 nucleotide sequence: TGTGCCAGCTCAACCACGGGACAGGGGAATTCACCCCTCCACTTT. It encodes CASSTTGQGNSPLHF.

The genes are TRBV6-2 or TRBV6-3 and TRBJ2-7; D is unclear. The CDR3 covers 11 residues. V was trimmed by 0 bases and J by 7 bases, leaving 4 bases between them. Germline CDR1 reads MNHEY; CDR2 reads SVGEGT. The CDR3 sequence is CASSYSREQYF. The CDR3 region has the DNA TGTGCCAGCAGTTACTCGCGGGAGCAGTACTTC.

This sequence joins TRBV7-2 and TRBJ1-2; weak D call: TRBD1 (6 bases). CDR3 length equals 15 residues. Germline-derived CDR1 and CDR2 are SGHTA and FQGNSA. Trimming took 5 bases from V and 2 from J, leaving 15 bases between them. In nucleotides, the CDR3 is TGTGCCAGCAGCCCCCAGACAGGAATAAACTATGGCTACACCTTC. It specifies CASSPQTGINYGYTF.

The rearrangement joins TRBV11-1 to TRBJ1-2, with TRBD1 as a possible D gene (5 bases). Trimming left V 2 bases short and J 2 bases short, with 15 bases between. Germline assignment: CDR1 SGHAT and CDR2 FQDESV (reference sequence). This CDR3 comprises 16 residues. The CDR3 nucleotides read TGTGCCAGCAGCTTACACGGTGCAGGGCGGAACTATGGCTACACCTTC. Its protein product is CASSLHGAGRNYGYTF.

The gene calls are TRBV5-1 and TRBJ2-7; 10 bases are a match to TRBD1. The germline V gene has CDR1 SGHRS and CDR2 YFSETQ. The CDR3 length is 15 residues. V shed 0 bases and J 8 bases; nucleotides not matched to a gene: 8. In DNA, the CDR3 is TGCGCCAGCAGCTTGGGGGGGACAGGGGCTGACCAGCAGTACTTC. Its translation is CASSLGGTGADQQYF.

The CDR3 DNA reads TGTGCCAGCAGCTGCCGTCTCGACGTCTGGGGGACAGACAATGAGCAGTTCTTC. Residues: CASSCRLDVWGTDNEQFF. V and J are TRBV7-7 and TRBJ2-1; 7 bases agree with TRBD1. Germline lookup yields CDR1 SSHAT and CDR2 FNYEAQ (reference sequence). V lost 4 bases to trimming and J lost 5 bases; unmatched junction nucleotides: 17. The CDR3 loop spans 18 amino acids.

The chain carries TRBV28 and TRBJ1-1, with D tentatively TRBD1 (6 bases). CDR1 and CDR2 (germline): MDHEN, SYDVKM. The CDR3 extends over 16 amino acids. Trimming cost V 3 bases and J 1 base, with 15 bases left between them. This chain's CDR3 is CASSLFTGNSNTEAFF. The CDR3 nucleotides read TGTGCCAGCAGTTTGTTTACAGGGAATTCGAACACTGAAGCTTTCTTT. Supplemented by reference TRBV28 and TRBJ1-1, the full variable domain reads DVKVTQSSRYLVKRTGEKVFLECVQDMDHENMFWYRQDPGLGLRLIYFSYDVKMKEKGDIPEGYSVSREKKERFSLILESASTNQTSMYLCASSLFTGNSNTEAFFGQGTRLTVV.

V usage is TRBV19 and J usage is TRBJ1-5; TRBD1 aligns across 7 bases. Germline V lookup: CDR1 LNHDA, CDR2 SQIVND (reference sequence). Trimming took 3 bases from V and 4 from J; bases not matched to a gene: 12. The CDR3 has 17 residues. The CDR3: CASSMMDRRGFNQPQHF. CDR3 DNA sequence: TGTGCCAGTAGTATGATGGACAGGAGGGGGTTTAATCAGCCCCAGCATTTT.

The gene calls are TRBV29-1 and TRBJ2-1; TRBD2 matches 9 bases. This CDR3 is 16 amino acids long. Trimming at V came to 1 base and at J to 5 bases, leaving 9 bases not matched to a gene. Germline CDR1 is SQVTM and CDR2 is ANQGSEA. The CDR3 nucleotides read TGCAGCGTTGAAGCACGCCCTAGCGGGGATAACAATGAGCAGTTCTTC. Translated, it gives CSVEARPSGDNNEQFF.

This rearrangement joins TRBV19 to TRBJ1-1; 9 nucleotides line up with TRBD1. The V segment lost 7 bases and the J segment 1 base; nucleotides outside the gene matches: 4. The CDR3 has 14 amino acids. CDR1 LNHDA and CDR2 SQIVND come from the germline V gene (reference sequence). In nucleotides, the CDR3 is TGTGCCAGTATAGACAGGGGGGAGAACACTGAAGCTTTCTTT. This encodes CASIDRGENTEAFF.

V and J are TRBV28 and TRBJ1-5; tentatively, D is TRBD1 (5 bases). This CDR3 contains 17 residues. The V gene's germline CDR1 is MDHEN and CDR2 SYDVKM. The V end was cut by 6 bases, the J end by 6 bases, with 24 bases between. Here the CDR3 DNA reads TGTGCCAGCAGCGATAAGGGAACAGGTATGGGCGGTCAGCCCCAGCATTTT. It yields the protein CASSDKGTGMGGQPQHF.

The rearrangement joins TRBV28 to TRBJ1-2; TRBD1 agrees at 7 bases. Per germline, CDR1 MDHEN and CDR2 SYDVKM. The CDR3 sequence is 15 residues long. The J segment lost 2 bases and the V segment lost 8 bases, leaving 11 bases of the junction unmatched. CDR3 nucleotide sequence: TGTGCCAGCCACTCCGGGACAGCCGGAAACTATGGCTACACCTTC. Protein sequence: CASHSGTAGNYGYTF.

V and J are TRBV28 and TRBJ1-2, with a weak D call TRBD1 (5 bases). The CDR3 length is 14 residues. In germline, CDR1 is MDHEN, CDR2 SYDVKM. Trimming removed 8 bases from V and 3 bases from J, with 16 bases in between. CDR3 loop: CASYLGGRDYGYTF. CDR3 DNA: TGTGCCAGCTACCTCGGGGGAAGGGACTATGGCTACACCTTC.

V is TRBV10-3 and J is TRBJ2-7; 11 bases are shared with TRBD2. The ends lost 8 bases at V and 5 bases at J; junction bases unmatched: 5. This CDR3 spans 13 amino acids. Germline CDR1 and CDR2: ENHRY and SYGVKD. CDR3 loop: CAISLAGVHEQYF. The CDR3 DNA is TGTGCCATCTCACTAGCGGGAGTTCACGAGCAGTACTTC.

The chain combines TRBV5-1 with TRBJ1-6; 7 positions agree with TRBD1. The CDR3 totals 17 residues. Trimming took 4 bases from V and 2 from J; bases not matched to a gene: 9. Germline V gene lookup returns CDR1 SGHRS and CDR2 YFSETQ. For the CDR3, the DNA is TGCGCCAGCAGCCAGGACTCAGGGGGGACCTATAATTCACCCCTCCACTTT. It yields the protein CASSQDSGGTYNSPLHF.

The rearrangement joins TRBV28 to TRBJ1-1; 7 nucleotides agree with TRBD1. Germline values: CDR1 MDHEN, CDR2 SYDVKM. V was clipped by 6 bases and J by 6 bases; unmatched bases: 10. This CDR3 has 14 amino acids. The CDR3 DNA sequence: TGTGCCAGCAGGCCACAGGGGCGTCCCTCTGAAGCTTTCTTT. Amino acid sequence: CASRPQGRPSEAFF.

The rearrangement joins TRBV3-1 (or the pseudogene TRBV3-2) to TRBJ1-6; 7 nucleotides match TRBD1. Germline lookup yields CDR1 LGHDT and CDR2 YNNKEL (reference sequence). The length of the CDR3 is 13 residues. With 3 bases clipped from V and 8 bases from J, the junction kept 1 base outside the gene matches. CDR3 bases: TGTGCCAGCAGCCATGGACAGGATTCACCCCTCCACTTT. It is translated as CASSHGQDSPLHF.

CDR3 sequence (DNA): TGTGCCAGTAGACTCTCTAGCGGGCCCTACGAGCAGTACTTC. Encoded protein: CASRLSSGPYEQYF. The rearrangement joins TRBV19 to TRBJ2-7; TRBD2 matches 8 bases. The CDR3 covers 14 residues. V lost 6 bases to trimming and J lost 2 bases; unmatched junction nucleotides: 6. CDR1 is LNHDA, CDR2 SQIVND, per germline (reference sequence).